The 13 T cell receptor beta chains in this list originate from one sample, sequenced in a study of cytomegalovirus exposure and HLA in healthy donors. This table comes from immunoSEQ multiplex PCR, and its TCRdb copy is limited to in-frame clones, with some not included. The table shows hundreds of thousands of clones, with around 86% occurring only once. Material for sequencing was PBMCs. The receptors were sampled from a woman aged 18-30 years in good health and CMV-seropositive.

The chain uses TRBV21-1 and TRBJ2-7; the table gives TRBD2 as D, unverified against the DNA. TRBV21-1 is classified as a pseudogene. The CDR3 is 12 residues long. CDR3 amino acids: CASSPRGYEQYF. The CDR3 DNA follows: TGTGCCAGCAGCCCCCGGGGCTACGAGCAGTACTTC.

The rearrangement joins TRBV30 to TRBJ1-1; D gene uncertain. Trimming removed 3 bases at V and 12 bases at J, with 14 bases between. Germline lookup yields CDR1 GTSNPN and CDR2 SVGIG (reference sequence). CDR3 length: 11 residues. CDR3 in DNA: TGTGCCTGGAGCGGCCGGGGAGGAACTTTCTTT. Its protein product is CAWSGRGGTFF.

CDR3 in amino acids: CASSLWAGAGSNQPQHF. The CDR3 bases are TGTGCCAGCAGTTTATGGGCGGGGGCCGGTAGCAATCAGCCCCAGCATTTT. V gene TRBV28 combines with J gene TRBJ1-5; D is possibly TRBD1 (6 bases). V was shortened by 0 bases and J by 0 bases, with 12 bases between the two germline ends. The germline CDR1 and CDR2 sequences are MDHEN and SYDVKM. This CDR3 has 17 residues. Combining the CDR3 with reference TRBV28 and TRBJ1-5 gives the whole variable domain DVKVTQSSRYLVKRTGEKVFLECVQDMDHENMFWYRQDPGLGLRLIYFSYDVKMKEKGDIPEGYSVSREKKERFSLILESASTNQTSMYLCASSLWAGAGSNQPQHFGDGTRLSIL.

This chain connects TRBV7-9 to TRBJ1-1; weak D call: TRBD1 (5 bases). V was pared by 5 bases and J by 10 bases, with 17 bases between. CDR3 length: 13 residues. In germline, CDR1 is SEHNR, CDR2 FQNEAQ (reference sequence). CDR3 sequence reads: CASSLASGQRAFF. Written as DNA, the CDR3 is TGTGCCAGCAGCCTCGCCTCAGGGCAGAGAGCTTTCTTT.

The V gene is TRBV19, the J gene TRBJ2-1; 13 nucleotides align to TRBD2. This CDR3 region has 15 residues. With V trimmed by 9 bases and J by 15 bases, 17 bases remained unmatched. Germline loops: CDR1 LNHDA, CDR2 SQIVND (reference sequence). The CDR3 loop is CASWGLAGNRFNPFF. CDR3 nucleotide sequence: TGTGCCAGCTGGGGACTAGCGGGAAACAGGTTCAACCCGTTCTTC. Full variable domain (remainder filled in from reference TRBV19 and TRBJ2-1): DGGITQSPKYLFRKEGQNVTLSCEQNLNHDAMYWYRQDPGQGLRLIYYSQIVNDFQKGDIAEGYSVSREKKESFPLTVTSAQKNPTAFYLCASWGLAGNRFNPFFGPGTRLTVL.

This clone showed up just once. V and J are TRBV5-1 and TRBJ2-1; possibly TRBD2 for D (6 bases). Trimming took 0 bases from V and 7 from J, leaving 17 bases between them. The CDR3 sequence is 16 residues long. CDR1 is SGHRS, CDR2 YFSETQ, per germline. CDR3 protein: CASSLVEGALGNEQFF. DNA for the CDR3: TGCGCCAGCAGCTTGGTGGAGGGCGCGCTAGGGAATGAGCAGTTCTTC. Using reference TRBV5-1 and TRBJ2-1 for the parts outside the CDR3, the full variable domain is KAGVTQTPRYLIKTRGQQVTLSCSPISGHRSVSWYQQTPGQGLQFLFEYFSETQRNKGNFPGRFSGRQFSNSRSEMNVSTLELGDSALYLCASSLVEGALGNEQFFGPGTRLTVL.

The chain joins TRBV19 to TRBJ1-5; D remains ambiguous. CDR1 and CDR2 (germline): LNHDA, SQIVND (reference sequence). CDR3 length: 12 residues. V gave up 6 bases and J gave up 3 bases, with 6 bases separating them. CDR3 amino acids: CASSLLNQPQHF. The CDR3 DNA reads TGTGCCAGTAGCTTACTCAATCAGCCCCAGCATTTT.

The chain employs TRBV9 and TRBJ2-7; tentative D call: TRBD2 (6 bases). V dropped 0 bases and J dropped 6 bases, with 10 bases sitting between them. The CDR3 sequence is 13 residues long. Germline-derived CDR1 and CDR2 are SGDLS and YYNGEE. The CDR3 loop reads CASSVDAGFEQYF. The CDR3 nucleotides read TGTGCCAGCAGCGTAGATGCGGGATTCGAGCAGTACTTC.

Only one count was recorded for this clone. The V gene is TRBV27, the J gene TRBJ1-2; the D is unclear. Germline CDR1 MNHEY, CDR2 SMNVEV (reference sequence). V was shortened by 3 bases and J by 4 bases, with 15 bases between the two germline ends. CDR3 length equals 15 residues. This CDR3 reads CASSFRAGRIYGYTF. The CDR3 bases are TGTGCCAGCAGTTTTAGGGCGGGCAGGATCTATGGCTACACCTTC.

The V call is TRBV6-5, the J call TRBJ1-2, with 7 bases lining up with TRBD1. The CDR3 is made up of 13 amino acids. Trimming cost V 6 bases and J 3 bases; bases outside gene matches: 4. Germline assignment: CDR1 MNHEY and CDR2 SVGAGI. CDR3 sequence (DNA): TGTGCCAGCAGGCGACAGGGTTACTATGGCTACACCTTC. Protein product: CASRRQGYYGYTF.

This chain uses TRBV9 with TRBJ2-7, with 7 positions matching TRBD1. The CDR3 has 16 residues. In germline, CDR1 is SGDLS, CDR2 YYNGEE. V lost 0 bases to trimming and J lost 2 bases; unmatched junction nucleotides: 8. The CDR3 protein is CASSVEPGGTPYEQYF. For the CDR3, the DNA is TGTGCCAGCAGCGTAGAGCCAGGGGGTACCCCCTACGAGCAGTACTTC.

The gene calls are TRBV9 and TRBJ2-3; D might be TRBD1 (5 bases). From germline, CDR1 is SGDLS and CDR2 YYNGEE. The CDR3 is 16 amino acids. V lost 3 bases and J lost 0, with 14 bases in between. The CDR3 sequence is CASSGGQPSSTDTQYF. For the CDR3, the DNA is TGTGCCAGCAGCGGAGGACAACCTTCTAGCACAGATACGCAGTATTTT. The full variable domain, with the rest looked up from reference TRBV9 and TRBJ2-3, is DSGVTQTPKHLITATGQRVTLRCSPRSGDLSVYWYQQSLDQGLQFLIQYYNGEERAKGNILERFSAQQFPDLHSELNLSSLELGDSALYFCASSGGQPSSTDTQYFGPGTRLTVL.

The chain couples TRBV7-8 to TRBJ2-1; 7 bases line up with TRBD1. Germline loops: CDR1 SGHVS, CDR2 FQNEAQ. V trimming: 6 bases; J trimming: 0 bases; junction bases outside the gene matches: 5. This CDR3 comprises 15 residues. CDR3 residues: CASSIGGHSYNEQFF. CDR3 bases: TGTGCCAGCAGTATAGGGGGCCACTCCTACAATGAGCAGTTCTTC.